This TCR beta chain was found in a study of T cell responses to AZD1222 COVID-19 vaccine. Whole-study results and caveats: Breadth and depth of Spike-specific TCRs rose after two AZD1222 doses. Only after the peak T cell response were repertoires sampled.

CDR3 size: 14 residues. Trimming took off 2 bases at V and 1 base at J, with 9 bases between the two ends. Germline V gene lookup returns CDR1 MNHNS and CDR2 SASEGT. With respect to this clone: What it binds is unknown.

Clones were sequenced by immunoSEQ multiplex PCR, and TCRdb holds only the in-frame ones, with some missing. Here the sample spans fewer than 120,000 clones, 85% to 90% being singletons. The analysis combined second doses at about 4 or about 12 weeks. Sequenced material: peripheral blood, taken 28 days after the second AZD1222 dose. The sequence came from an adult who received the AZD1222 COVID-19 vaccine. This sequence joins TRBV6-1 and TRBJ2-7; D gene unclear. The CDR3 bases are TGTGCCAGCAGTGAAATTCTCCATTCCTACGAGCAGTACTTC. Translating gives CASSEILHSYEQYF.